This TCR beta chain is drawn from a study of blood T cell repertoires in COVID-19. The CDR3 consists of 15 residues. The ends were cut back, 5 bases at V and 2 bases at J, with 15 bases in the middle. CDR1 and CDR2 (germline): SGHVS, FQNEAQ. Clones were read by immunoSEQ multiplex PCR, and TCRdb kept only the in-frame ones, dropping some. The data hold roughly 100,000 clones, with approximately 87% observed a single time. The TCR was taken from a human donor in a cohort sampled during active COVID-19. Sequenced sample: peripheral blood. The V call is TRBV7-8, the J call TRBJ1-1, with D perhaps matching TRBD1 (6 bases). Written as DNA, the CDR3 is TGTGCCAGCAGCCGATTAGGACAGAATAACACTGAAGCTTTCTTT. Residues: CASSRLGQNNTEAFF.